Each of the 17 T cell receptor beta chains below was sequenced from the same sample in a study of response to subunit inactivated influenza vaccine. TCRdb re-called the RT-PCR reads through MiXCR, storing one row per CDR3 protein. The table has a few hundred thousand distinct CDR3 sequences, less than 15% seen once; the top ten hold roughly 11%. Sequencing was performed on PBMCs from blood, taken about 11 days after vaccination. All receptors derive from a man in his forties or fifties who received an inactivated influenza vaccine.

The sample holds many counts of this clonotype. This chain connects TRBV12-3 or TRBV12-4 to TRBJ2-1; 10 bases match TRBD2. With V trimmed by 3 bases and J by 6 bases, 5 bases remained unmatched. This CDR3 has 15 residues. The CDR3 nucleotides read TGTGCCAGCAGTTTGGCTAGCGGGGGTTTCAATGAGCAGTTCTTC. Translating gives CASSLASGGFNEQFF.

As regards this clonotype: Being one base from a much bigger clone, this may be a read error. J is TRBJ2-1 and V is TRBV5-7, with a weak D call TRBD2 (6 bases). TRBV5-7 is filed as an ORF, its function uncertain. The ends were cut back, 1 base at V and 5 bases at J, with 13 bases in the middle. This CDR3 has 15 amino acids. Here the CDR3 reads CASSLTLAYHNEQFF. CDR3 coding DNA: TGTGCCAGCAGCTTGACCCTAGCGTATCACAATGAGCAGTTCTTC.

This clonotype turned up a few times. The chain links TRBV6-2 or TRBV6-3 to TRBJ1-2, with TRBD1 as a possible D gene (5 bases). This CDR3 contains 13 residues. The germline V and J ends were trimmed by 6 bases and 4 bases, with 12 bases remaining between them. Germline assignment: CDR1 MNHEY and CDR2 SVGEGT. The CDR3 spells CASRDGTVYGYTF. In DNA, the CDR3 is TGTGCCAGCAGGGACGGGACGGTCTATGGCTACACCTTC.

The chain joins TRBV11-2 to TRBJ2-3, with TRBD2 matching 14 bases. This CDR3 comprises 18 residues. The J segment lost 2 bases and the V segment lost 5 bases, leaving 9 bases of the junction unmatched. Germline V gene lookup returns CDR1 SGHAT and CDR2 FQNNGV. CDR3 nucleotide sequence: TGTGCCAGCAGCAAACAACTGACTAGCGGGGGGGCCACAGATACGCAGTATTTT. This encodes CASSKQLTSGGATDTQYF.

This sequence joins TRBV5-6 and TRBJ2-5, with D maybe TRBD1 (7 bases). V dropped 4 bases and J dropped 5 bases, with 18 bases sitting between them. This CDR3 spans 15 amino acids. Germline V gene sequence: CDR1 SGHDT, CDR2 YYEEEE. The CDR3 region has the DNA TGTGCCAGCAGCACTCGACAGGGAGGTCGGGAGACCCAGTACTTC. Residues: CASSTRQGGRETQYF.

The chain employs TRBV11-2 and TRBJ2-7; TRBD2 is a possible D gene (6 bases). V was cut by 5 bases and J by 2 bases, with 19 bases left in between. The CDR3 covers 16 residues. In germline, CDR1 is SGHAT, CDR2 FQNNGV. The CDR3 region is CASSQRAGLTTYEQYF. Here the CDR3 DNA reads TGTGCCAGCAGCCAACGGGCGGGACTGACCACCTACGAGCAGTACTTC. The variable domain in full, completed from reference TRBV11-2 and TRBJ2-7, reads EAGVAQSPRYKIIEKRQSVAFWCNPISGHATLYWYQQILGQGPKLLIQFQNNGVVDDSQLPKDRFSAERLKGVDSTLKIQPAKLEDSAVYLCASSQRAGLTTYEQYFGPGTRLTVT.

DNA for the CDR3: TGTGCCAGCAGCGTAGCCCCCGGGACAGCCTACGAGCAGTACTTC. Translated: CASSVAPGTAYEQYF. The chain joins TRBV9 to TRBJ2-7; 7 bases line up with TRBD1. The CDR3 totals 15 residues. Per the germline V gene, CDR1 is SGDLS and CDR2 is YYNGEE. The J segment lost 2 bases and the V segment lost 0 bases, leaving 5 bases of the junction unmatched.

The sample holds a few counts of this clonotype. CDR3 loop: CASSFPSGRIGELFF. The CDR3 bases are TGTGCCAGCAGCTTCCCCTCCGGAAGAATCGGGGAGCTGTTTTTT. The gene calls are TRBV7-9 and TRBJ2-2; no definite D call. Trimming removed 3 bases from V and 7 bases from J, with 15 bases in between. This CDR3 has 15 residues. The germline V gene encodes CDR1 SEHNR and CDR2 FQNEAQ (reference sequence). Full variable domain (remainder filled in from reference TRBV7-9 and TRBJ2-2): DTGVSQNPRHKITKRGQNVTFRCDPISEHNRLYWYRQTLGQGPEFLTYFQNEAQLEKSRLLSDRFSAERPKGSFSTLEIQRTEQGDSAMYLCASSFPSGRIGELFFGEGSRLTVL.

This clonotype appeared many times. This chain uses TRBV7-9 with TRBJ2-7; no clear D gene. CDR1 is SEHNR and CDR2 is FQNEAQ in the germline V gene (reference sequence). The CDR3 has 13 amino acids. V was shortened by 4 bases and J by 2 bases, with 9 bases between the two germline ends. The CDR3 nucleotides are TGTGCCAGCAGCTCCAAAGACACCTACGAGCAGTACTTC. This sequence encodes CASSSKDTYEQYF.

The V gene is TRBV14, the J gene TRBJ2-2; a possible D gene is TRBD2 (5 bases). Germline CDR1 SGHDN, CDR2 FVKESK. Trimming shortened V by 1 base and J by 2 bases, and 14 bases separated the two germline ends. This CDR3 has 17 residues. CDR3 nucleotides: TGTGCCAGCAGCCAAGTAGCGAGCCCCCACAACACCGGGGAGCTGTTTTTT. Encoded protein: CASSQVASPHNTGELFF.

The V gene is TRBV6-2 or TRBV6-3, the J gene TRBJ2-7; D might be TRBD1 (6 bases). The ends were cut back, 7 bases at V and 4 bases at J, with 17 bases in the middle. The CDR3 covers 14 residues. CDR1 is MNHEY and CDR2 is SVGEGT in the germline V gene. The CDR3 sequence: CASTRTGTPYEQYF. The CDR3 DNA follows: TGTGCCAGCACCAGAACCGGGACACCGTACGAGCAGTACTTC.

This clonotype was seen many times. The chain recombines TRBV6-5 with TRBJ2-1, with D perhaps matching TRBD1 (5 bases). The CDR3 is 16 residues long. Per germline, CDR1 MNHEY and CDR2 SVGAGI. V lost 4 bases and J 8 bases, leaving 21 bases between the germline ends. CDR3 sequence (DNA): TGTGCCAGCAGTTTCCTCAGGGTAACTCAGAACGATGAGCAGTTCTTC. Translated: CASSFLRVTQNDEQFF.

The CDR3 sequence is CASTRPTTDHYTF. CDR3 in DNA: TGTGCCAGCACTCGCCCGACGACGGATCACTACACCTTC. The V gene is TRBV12-3 or TRBV12-4, the J gene TRBJ1-2, with unresolved D. This CDR3 is built from 13 residues. Trimming removed 7 bases at V and 10 bases at J, with 19 bases between.

This clonotype turned up a few times. The chain couples TRBV19 to TRBJ2-4, with a tentative D call TRBD1 (5 bases). This CDR3 is built from 13 residues. CDR1 is LNHDA, CDR2 SQIVND, per germline (reference sequence). The V gene lost 3 bases and the J gene lost 8 bases, with 11 bases spanning the gap. DNA for the CDR3: TGTGCCAGTAGTATCGGCAGGGTGGACATTCAGTACTTC. Translation gives CASSIGRVDIQYF. The full variable domain, with the rest looked up from reference TRBV19 and TRBJ2-4, is DGGITQSPKYLFRKEGQNVTLSCEQNLNHDAMYWYRQDPGQGLRLIYYSQIVNDFQKGDIAEGYSVSREKKESFPLTVTSAQKNPTAFYLCASSIGRVDIQYFGAGTRLSVL.

This clonotype was observed a few times. The V gene is TRBV29-1, the J gene TRBJ1-1; D is undetermined. V lost 7 bases and J 6 bases, leaving 15 bases between the germline ends. The CDR3 is 12 residues long. CDR1 is SQVTM and CDR2 is ANQGSEA in the germline V gene. CDR3: CSALFGPPEAFF. In DNA, the CDR3 is TGCAGCGCCCTATTCGGCCCCCCTGAAGCTTTCTTT.

V and J are TRBV4-2 and TRBJ2-1; weak D call: TRBD2 (5 bases). Trimming pared 0 bases from V and 9 bases from J, leaving 9 bases between. Germline assignment: CDR1 LGHNA and CDR2 YNFKEQ. This CDR3 is built from 13 residues. CDR3 DNA sequence: TGTGCCAGCAGCCAAGAGAGAGGGAGTGAGCAGTTCTTC. This sequence encodes CASSQERGSEQFF.

This clonotype appeared many times. This chain connects TRBV7-9 to TRBJ2-1; 8 bases are a match to TRBD1. The CDR3 consists of 14 residues. Germline CDR1 reads SEHNR; CDR2 reads FQNEAQ (reference sequence). Unmatched junction bases numbered 7, after V lost 5 bases and J lost 7 bases. The CDR3 DNA reads as TGTGCCAGCAGCCCTCGGGACAGGTTGAATGAGCAGTTCTTC. Encoded protein: CASSPRDRLNEQFF.